Listed below are T cell receptor beta chains from one sample, sequenced in a study of monozygotic twins with inflammatory bowel disease. TCRdb reanalyzed the 5' RACE reads, giving one entry per CDR3 protein sequence and no DNA. Its table records some 170,000 distinct CDR3 sequences. Input material: blood. All receptors come from a human donor with ulcerative colitis or Crohn's disease, or a healthy co-twin of an affected twin (not recorded which). Each CDR3 is given with its conserved first and last residue. Fields, in order: V gene, CDR3 length, J gene, CDR3 protein.

V: TRBV3-1
length: 14
J: TRBJ2-4
CDR3: CASSVAGSKNIQYF

V: TRBV12-3/TRBV12-4
length: 13
J: TRBJ1-2
CDR3: CASTPRANYGYTF

V: TRBV5-1
length: 14
J: TRBJ1-1
CDR3: CASSLEGLNTEAFF

V: TRBV7-2
length: 12
J: TRBJ2-3
CDR3: CASTRSTDTQYF

V: TRBV7-9
length: 14
J: TRBJ2-7
CDR3: CASSSSGNPAEQYF

V: TRBV30
length: 12
J: TRBJ1-1
CDR3: CAWSPLGTEAFF

V: TRBV12-3/TRBV12-4
length: 15
J: TRBJ2-4
CDR3: CASSWQTLVKNIQYF

V: TRBV20-1
length: 14
J: TRBJ2-3
CDR3: CSATTAGLTDTQYF

V: TRBV20-1
length: 14
J: TRBJ2-3
CDR3: CSARPGGRTDTQYF

V: TRBV20-1
length: 14
J: TRBJ1-2
CDR3: CSAALTGFNYGYTF

V: TRBV18
length: 15
J: TRBJ2-3
CDR3: CASSPVRGMADTQYF

V: TRBV11-3
length: 13
J: TRBJ2-1
CDR3: CASSLPGHNEQFF

V: TRBV6-1
length: 15
J: TRBJ2-3
CDR3: CASSTTSGRTDTQYF

V: TRBV7-2
length: 15
J: TRBJ1-2
CDR3: CASSLSAGATYGYTF

V: TRBV7-2
length: 16
J: TRBJ2-3
CDR3: CASSLAWGALTDTQYF

V: TRBV29-1
length: 12
J: TRBJ1-1
CDR3: CSFRTSKTEAFF

V: TRBV20-1
length: 14
J: TRBJ2-1
CDR3: CSARATASYNEQFF

V: TRBV12-2
length: 15
J: TRBJ2-7
CDR3: CASRTDPDYRYEQYF

V: TRBV6-2/TRBV6-3
length: 18
J: TRBJ2-1
CDR3: CASSYRAGIRPPYNEQFF

V: TRBV19
length: 14
J: TRBJ1-1
CDR3: CASSISGLGTEAFF

V: TRBV10-3
length: 15
J: TRBJ1-5
CDR3: CAISQPGQGNQPQHF

V: TRBV18
length: 14
J: TRBJ2-7
CDR3: CASSPNRAGSEQYF

V: TRBV5-1
length: 16
J: TRBJ2-6
CDR3: CASSLGTGTGTDVLTF

V: TRBV24-1
length: 13
J: TRBJ2-7
CDR3: CATSRAGSYEQYF

V: TRBV4-3
length: 15
J: TRBJ2-2
CDR3: CASSQGRGGTGELFF

V: TRBV5-4
length: 11
J: TRBJ2-3
CDR3: CASTLGDAQYF

V: TRBV28
length: 14
J: TRBJ2-6
CDR3: CASSPTGGANVLTF

V: TRBV4-1
length: 16
J: TRBJ1-1
CDR3: CASSQDRGGAGTEAFF

V: TRBV28
length: 12
J: TRBJ2-1
CDR3: CASQEAYNEQFF

V: TRBV6-1
length: 14
J: TRBJ1-1
CDR3: CASSTGDSNTEAFF

V: TRBV27
length: 16
J: TRBJ2-1
CDR3: CASSLRLAGGNNEQFF

V: TRBV7-2
length: 15
J: TRBJ2-7
CDR3: CASSLRHATLYEQYF

V: TRBV29-1
length: 17
J: TRBJ2-4
CDR3: CSVVLQGSVPAKNIQYF

V: TRBV20-1
length: 17
J: TRBJ2-3
CDR3: CSARTPGLESSTDTQYF

V: TRBV9
length: 13
J: TRBJ1-1
CDR3: CASSSKGQLGAFF

V: TRBV20-1
length: 13
J: TRBJ1-2
CDR3: CSARGGKSYGYTF

V: TRBV5-1
length: 15
J: TRBJ1-5
CDR3: CASSLDGYSNQPQHF

V: TRBV6-2/TRBV6-3
length: 17
J: TRBJ2-1
CDR3: CASSYHIDRDLGNEQFF

V: TRBV5-1
length: 15
J: TRBJ2-2
CDR3: CASSNRQANTGELFF

V: TRBV7-9
length: 16
J: TRBJ1-1
CDR3: CASSLKSGWIGTEAFF

V: TRBV5-4
length: 14
J: TRBJ2-5
CDR3: CASTSSRGQETQYF

V: TRBV20-1
length: 15
J: TRBJ2-7
CDR3: CSVPRTGQVTYEQYF

V: TRBV5-1
length: 13
J: TRBJ2-5
CDR3: CASSFGQKETQYF

V: TRBV27
length: 20
J: TRBJ2-7
CDR3: CASSRQKILAGGPLSYEQYF

V: TRBV20-1
length: 17
J: TRBJ1-2
CDR3: CNARVRAIPSANYGYTF

V: TRBV18
length: 13
J: TRBJ1-1
CDR3: CASSPRANTEAFF

V: TRBV5-1
length: 20
J: TRBJ2-1
CDR3: CASSPVGGTSGGSSYNEQFF

V: TRBV5-6
length: 15
J: TRBJ1-4
CDR3: CASSLVSAANEKLFF

V: TRBV9
length: 14
J: TRBJ1-1
CDR3: CASSHDTRGTEAFF

V: TRBV20-1
length: 12
J: TRBJ1-1
CDR3: CSARGGFAEAFF

V: TRBV5-1
length: 16
J: TRBJ2-5
CDR3: CASSQRGQGGRETQYF

V: TRBV9
length: 16
J: TRBJ2-1
CDR3: CASSVEFGGPYNEQFF

V: TRBV5-4
length: 13
J: TRBJ2-1
CDR3: CASSFKGRDEQFF

V: TRBV5-4
length: 18
J: TRBJ1-1
CDR3: CASSADPKWNRMNTEAFF

V: TRBV5-4
length: 16
J: TRBJ2-2
CDR3: CASSLGGEPNTGELFF

V: TRBV15
length: 14
J: TRBJ1-1
CDR3: CATSRDLLGTEAFF

V: TRBV19
length: 15
J: TRBJ2-3
CDR3: CASSPRGEGTDTQYF